The 20 T cell receptor beta chains given below trace back to one sample, sequenced in a study of blood T cells in healthy people across ages. The use of a sample-barcoded 5' primer and a J-beta primer mix characterized a second PCR of about 7 to 12 cycles. In TCRdb, the 5' RACE reads were re-called with MiXCR into one record per CDR3 protein. The sample includes fewer than 1.5 million distinct CDR3 sequences, approximately 38% of them seen just once. Specimen: blood. These receptors were taken from a woman younger than 30 in good health.

The chain employs TRBV15 and TRBJ1-2; maybe TRBD1 (5 bases). V dropped 6 bases and J dropped 2 bases, with 13 bases sitting between them. The CDR3 sequence is 14 residues long. The germline V gene encodes CDR1 LNHNV and CDR2 YYDKDF (reference sequence). CDR3 in DNA: TGTGCCACCAGTCCCGGACGGGACAACTATGGCTACACCTTC. Amino acids: CATSPGRDNYGYTF.

The chain employs TRBV27 and TRBJ2-7; 10 bases match TRBD2. Unmatched junction bases numbered 3, after V lost 8 bases and J lost 2 bases. Germline V gene data show CDR1 as MNHEY and CDR2 as SMNVEV (reference sequence). The CDR3 extends over 13 amino acids. The DNA for the CDR3 is TGTGCCAGCGCTAGCGGGGGAGCCTACGAGCAGTACTTC. It encodes CASASGGAYEQYF.

On this clonotype itself: As the CDR3 is not closed by the conserved phenylalanine or tryptophan, this likely results from a read error. CDR3 residues: CASSPFGQGGYNEQFV. Written as DNA, the CDR3 is TGTGCCAGCTCACCTTTCGGACAGGGTGGCTACAATGAGCAGTTCGTC. V is TRBV18 and J is TRBJ2-1; 8 bases line up with TRBD1. The germline gives CDR1 KGHSH, CDR2 LQKENI. This CDR3 has 16 amino acids. After removal of 3 bases from V and 3 bases from J, the junction contained 7 bases not matched to a gene.

This clonotype was seen repeatedly, ten times or more. This sequence joins TRBV3-1 and TRBJ2-1; 8 bases agree with TRBD2. Germline CDR1 is LGHDT and CDR2 is YNNKEL (reference sequence). There are 12 residues in the CDR3. V lost 4 bases and J lost 11; bases outside the gene matches: 4. The CDR3 region is CASSPGTRKQFF. The CDR3 nucleotides are TGTGCCAGCAGCCCCGGGACTAGAAAGCAGTTCTTC.

The chain links TRBV20-1 to TRBJ2-3; 7 positions match TRBD2. Germline-derived CDR1 and CDR2 are DFQATT and SNEGSKA (reference sequence). Trimming cost V 3 bases and J 0 bases; bases outside gene matches: 9. This CDR3 contains 16 residues. The CDR3 coding sequence is TGCAGTGCTAGGATTGGCGGGAGTAAAAGCACAGATACGCAGTATTTT. It translates to CSARIGGSKSTDTQYF.

This clonotype was found a few times. This chain joins TRBV7-2 and TRBJ2-4; either TRBD1 or TRBD2 may fit D (6 bases each). This CDR3 contains 18 residues. The germline CDR1 and CDR2 sequences are SGHTA and FQGNSA. Trimming took 2 bases from V and 6 from J, leaving 23 bases between them. CDR3 nucleotide sequence: TGTGCCAGCAGCTTAAGCCTGAGGGGGGCTTATAGAGGAAACATTCAGTACTTC. It encodes CASSLSLRGAYRGNIQYF.

The rearrangement joins TRBV6-1 to TRBJ2-7; the D call may be TRBD1 or TRBD2 (6 bases each). Germline CDR1 is MNHNS and CDR2 is SASEGT. CDR3 size: 15 residues. Trimming pared 0 bases from V and 2 bases from J, leaving 11 bases between. Written as DNA, the CDR3 is TGTGCCAGCAGTGAAGCGGGGGGCAGCACCTACGAGCAGTACTTC. Translated: CASSEAGGSTYEQYF.

The chain joins TRBV29-1 to TRBJ1-2; no reliable D call. Germline CDR1 reads SQVTM; CDR2 reads ANQGSEA. Trimming removed 4 bases from V and 0 bases from J, with 12 bases in between. The length of the CDR3 is 14 residues. CDR3 protein: CSVAGGAANYGYTF. The DNA for the CDR3 is TGCAGCGTTGCTGGAGGAGCCGCTAACTATGGCTACACCTTC. The variable domain in full, completed from reference TRBV29-1 and TRBJ1-2, reads SAVISQKPSRDICQRGTSLTIQCQVDSQVTMMFWYRQQPGQSLTLIATANQGSEATYESGFVIDKFPISRPNLTFSTLTVSNMSPEDSSIYLCSVAGGAANYGYTFGSGTRLTVV.

The chain uses TRBV7-8 and TRBJ2-4, with 10 bases matching TRBD2. The CDR3 extends over 15 amino acids. Trimming took 0 bases from V and 13 from J; bases not matched to a gene: 9. CDR1 and CDR2 from the germline V gene are SGHVS and FQNEAQ. The CDR3 region has the DNA TGTGCCAGCAGCTTAGCCGGACTAGCGGCGGGGGAGCAGTACTTC. Translating gives CASSLAGLAAGEQYF.

This chain joins TRBV28 and TRBJ2-3, with 9 bases lining up with TRBD2. J was trimmed by 2 bases and V by 8 bases; bases with no gene match: 5. Germline values: CDR1 MDHEN, CDR2 SYDVKM. There are 14 residues in the CDR3. As DNA, the CDR3 is TGTGCCAGCCGTAGCGGGGGAAACACAGATACGCAGTATTTT. It specifies CASRSGGNTDTQYF.

The gene calls are TRBV9 and TRBJ1-5, with 7 bases that match TRBD1. Germline V gene sequence: CDR1 SGDLS, CDR2 YYNGEE. The V gene end was trimmed by 3 bases and the J gene end by 2 bases; junction bases not matched to a gene: 8. The CDR3 spans 16 residues. CDR3 sequence: CASSEGGGMGNQPQHF. In nucleotides, the CDR3 is TGTGCCAGCAGCGAAGGGGGCGGAATGGGCAATCAGCCCCAGCATTTT.

This clonotype was seen repeatedly, ten times or more. V gene TRBV3-1 combines with J gene TRBJ2-1, with D uncertain. The CDR3 sequence is 13 residues long. The germline V gene has CDR1 LGHDT and CDR2 YNNKEL (reference sequence). V lost 1 base, J lost 2 bases, and 3 bases lay in between. The CDR3 spells CASSQGTYNEQFF. Here the CDR3 DNA reads TGTGCCAGCAGCCAAGGGACCTACAATGAGCAGTTCTTC.

V is TRBV28 and J is TRBJ1-2; 8 positions agree with TRBD1. The CDR3 sequence is 14 residues long. CDR1 and CDR2 (germline): MDHEN, SYDVKM. Losses at the gene ends were 6 bases for V and 7 bases for J; bases not matched to a gene: 10. The CDR3 DNA reads as TGTGCCAGCAGGGCGACAGGGGACGGTGGTGGCTACACCTTC. It yields the protein CASRATGDGGGYTF.

Of note for this clonotype: A much larger clone is a single base away; this may be a read error. J is TRBJ2-3 and V is TRBV29-1, with a possible D match to TRBD1 (6 bases). The CDR3 sequence is 14 residues long. Germline CDR1 is SQVTM and CDR2 is ANQGSEA. The CDR3 DNA sequence: TGCGGCGTCGGCGCAGGGGACATCACAGATACGCAGTATTTT. This gives the protein CGVGAGDITDTQYF.

The chain couples TRBV5-1 to TRBJ1-1; tentative D call: TRBD1 (6 bases). Trimming pared 2 bases from V and 6 bases from J, leaving 14 bases between. Germline V gene sequence: CDR1 SGHRS, CDR2 YFSETQ. CDR3 size: 14 residues. CDR3 bases: TGCGCCAGCAGCTTTAGGGGGGCGGCCCCTGAAGCTTTCTTT. Its protein product is CASSFRGAAPEAFF.

The gene calls are TRBV7-6 and TRBJ2-5; tentatively, D is TRBD2 (6 bases). Germline CDR1 reads SGHVS; CDR2 reads FNYEAQ. The CDR3 spans 15 residues. V was shortened by 5 bases and J by 4 bases, with 17 bases between the two germline ends. CDR3 in amino acids: CASSPRAGFGETQYF. The CDR3 coding sequence is TGTGCCAGCAGCCCCAGAGCGGGTTTCGGAGAGACCCAGTACTTC.

This clonotype was seen a handful of times. The rearrangement links TRBV12-5 to TRBJ2-5; 9 nucleotides line up with TRBD2. The J call is doubtful: the DNA matches TRBJ2-7 better. In germline, CDR1 is LGHNT, CDR2 FRNRAP. The CDR3 runs 15 residues. The CDR3 nucleotides read TGTGCTAGTGGTTTGCGGGCGGGAGGGCCCTCCGAGCAGTACTTC. It yields the protein CASGLRAGGPSEQYF.

This clonotype appeared a few times. V usage is TRBV2 and J usage is TRBJ2-3; D remains unclear. This CDR3 contains 14 residues. V was pared by 1 base and J by 2 bases, with 7 bases between. Germline V gives CDR1 SNHLY, CDR2 FYNNEI. The CDR3 DNA follows: TGTGCCAGCAGTGAAGGAATTATCACAGATACGCAGTATTTT. It encodes CASSEGIITDTQYF.

The rearrangement uses TRBV5-8 and TRBJ2-3; D is unresolved. The CDR3 sequence is 12 residues long. V was pared by 4 bases and J by 8 bases, with 11 bases between. Germline values: CDR1 SGHTS, CDR2 YDEGEE. CDR3 residues: CASSPSRITQYF. The CDR3 DNA sequence: TGTGCCAGCAGCCCGAGCAGGATTACGCAGTATTTT.

The chain uses TRBV25-1 and TRBJ2-7; D is perhaps TRBD1 (6 bases). V shed 4 bases and J shed 4 bases, with 17 bases lying between them. This CDR3 contains 15 residues. Germline V gene lookup returns CDR1 MGHDK and CDR2 SYGVNS. CDR3 in amino acids: CASSGDTRDKYEQYF. CDR3 nucleotide sequence: TGTGCCAGCAGTGGCGACACCCGGGACAAATACGAGCAGTACTTC.